This T cell receptor (beta chain) was obtained from a study of T-cell reconstitution after alpha-beta-depleted transplantation in children. It was with unique molecular identifiers that the TCRbeta library was prepared. One entry per CDR3 protein, called by TCRdb with MiXCR from the PCR reads. The repertoire holds roughly 220,000 distinct CDR3 sequences, with approximately 9.9% as singletons. This CDR3 region has 12 residues. V lost 4 bases and J 1 base, leaving 6 bases between the germline ends. Germline values: CDR1 SQVTM, CDR2 ANQGSEA. The table lists this clonotype with many counts. This receptor was identified in a human donor who donated a stem cell graft to a child with SCID. The chain joins TRBV29-1 to TRBJ2-3; no reliable D call. Material: PBMCs from the stem cell graft donor, obtained from the stem cell graft. In DNA form, the CDR3 reads TGCAGCGTTGTCCGGGGCACAGATACGCAGTATTTT. Amino acids: CSVVRGTDTQYF.